The clone carrying this T cell receptor (beta chain) has just a few counts. Germline V gives CDR1 MGHRA, CDR2 YSYEKL. There are 15 residues in the CDR3. J lost 5 bases, V lost 2 bases, and 6 bases had no gene match. A process of 5'RACE template switching, which added a universal primer site and UMIs, was used to make TCR cDNA. TCRdb ran MiXCR on the 5' RACE reads and lists one entry per CDR3 protein. The table lists 45,000 to 65,000 distinct CDR3 sequences, less than 8.5% of them singletons. This sample is drawn from a study of T cells after yellow fever vaccination. Points from the study as a whole: Only a small proportion of the clonotypes turned up in both the CD4 and the CD8 compartments, likely arising from convergent recombination. The booster response re-showed most primary clones: around 96% CD4, about 89% CD8.

The clonotype was recovered from a man between 18 and 29 years old who received the YFV17D yellow fever vaccine. Sequencing used CD8+ T cells not binding an NS4B(214-222) dextramer, sorted from PBMCs, obtained 45 days after the first yellow fever vaccination. This chain links TRBV4-1 with TRBJ2-3; 8 bases match TRBD1. The CDR3: CASSQRDRTVDTQYF. The CDR3 bases are TGCGCCAGCAGCCAAAGGGACAGGACAGTAGATACGCAGTATTTT.